This TCR beta chain was recorded in a study of glioma-infiltrating T cells after dendritic cell vaccination. Across the whole study: Autologous tumor lysate was loaded overnight onto monocyte-derived dendritic cells grown seven days with IL-4 and GM-CSF.

CDR1 SQVTM and CDR2 ANQGSEA come from the germline V gene. The CDR3 is 15 residues long. V lost 3 bases and J lost 4, with 18 bases in between. Primers: 60 V beta forward and 13 J beta reverse. The table came from immunoSEQ multiplex PCR; TCRdb's copy has only in-frame clones and leaves some out. The top ten clones hold approximately 3.2% of a sample with roughly 80,000 clones, around 90% of them seen once. All glioblastoma patients lacked an isocitrate dehydrogenase mutation. The sequence came from a human donor with glioblastoma. V is TRBV29-1 and J is TRBJ1-2; D may be TRBD1 (6 bases). The sequenced sample was blood, obtained before dendritic cell vaccination. The CDR3 DNA reads TGCAGCGTTGAGTTTACGAGGGGGTTTGTCTATGGCTACACCTTC. Translated, it gives CSVEFTRGFVYGYTF. The whole variable domain, filled in from reference TRBV29-1 and TRBJ1-2, reads SAVISQKPSRDICQRGTSLTIQCQVDSQVTMMFWYRQQPGQSLTLIATANQGSEATYESGFVIDKFPISRPNLTFSTLTVSNMSPEDSSIYLCSVEFTRGFVYGYTFGSGTRLTVV.